This T cell receptor (beta chain) was observed in a study of T-cell memory formation after mild COVID-19 (dated by TCRdb to about 2021). Study-wide context: Most TCR sequence clusters were specific to one of the two donors. Two young, previously healthy adult volunteers, one female and one male, were included in the cohort. In two donors, T-cell clones that expanded and contracted after mild COVID-19 were followed by sequencing TCRalpha and TCRbeta repertoires longitudinally.

Study-wide findings and limitations: The detection of some responding clones in pre-infection memory suggests that pre-existing cross-reactive memory T cells joined the SARS-CoV-2 response. The study covered only a couple of mild cases, and larger cohorts including severe cases with pre-infection samples were considered necessary. Clones that contracted from day 15 to 85 showed balanced CD4/CD8 phenotypes, whereas a second wave of clones that expanded from day 15 to 37 leaned towards CD4+. The second-wave clones that peaked on day 37 were not confirmed to be SARS-CoV-2 specific. Contracting CD4+ clones were found mainly in CM and EM memory subsets, while CD8+ clones were enriched in EMRA.

From cysteine to phenylalanine, the CDR3 is 14 amino acids long. Only the CDR3 DNA stays, 42 bases, in frame from base 1. V lost 7 bases and J lost 6 bases, and the count of bases not matched to a germline gene is 8. PBMCs were isolated by Ficoll-Paque density gradient centrifugation. The listed sequencing device is Illumina NovaSeq 6000. cDNA libraries for TCRalpha and TCRbeta were prepared by 5'RACE using constant-segment primers, with sample barcodes and unique molecular identifiers added. RNA was extracted from every sample with Trizol reagent. Libraries were amplified in two PCR steps, with a second sample barcode and Illumina TruSeq adapters added in the second step. Sequencing of libraries was performed on an Illumina NovaSeq with 2 x 150 bp paired-end reads. Turning to the authors' computational methods: Reads were demultiplexed and collapsed into UMI-guided consensus sequences with migec v1.2.7. Using mixcr v2.1.11, UMI consensuses were aligned to TRA and TRB V and J templates and then assembled into clonotypes. Clonotypes were classified as expanded or contracted when called significant by both edgeR and NoisET, with noise models trained on biological replicates. For edgeR calls, the cutoffs were a false discovery rate-adjusted p below 0.01 and a log2 fold-change threshold of 1. As an exploratory analysis of dynamics, max-normalized trajectories of the 1000 most abundant clonotypes were examined by PCA with hierarchical clustering. Separately sequenced CD4+ and CD8+ repertoires were used to assign a CD4 or CD8 phenotype to each responding clone. TCRdb reworked the public reads: Q25 trimming with fastp, MiXCR clone assembly, productive beta chains retained. Rows with one shared CDR3 protein collapse into an entry with the most common genes and DNA. The authors' filters were not applied to this entry. The sample contains about 350,000 distinct CDR3 sequences, 28% of them found a single time. About 13% of the sample is held by the ten biggest clonotypes.

To note about this clonotype: No antigen is known for it. No much larger clone exists at a distance of one base, and base qualities are not known.

Rearrangement joined TRBV12-3 or TRBV12-4 to TRBJ2-1; TRBD2 aligns with 8 central bases. The sequence was obtained from an adult woman who had mild COVID-19 (a few samples of this study predate the infection). The sample titles of this study are shuffled in the database, so cell type and time point are left out; the donor was told from shared clones. Sample: PBMCs or a T cell subset sorted from them (not recorded which). The CDR3 protein is CASTRSGGINEQFF. The nucleotides read TGTGCCAGCACCCGAAGCGGGGGAATCAATGAGCAGTTCTTC.